This entry lists 21 T cell receptor beta chains sequenced from one sample in a study of radiation and T cells in renal cell carcinoma. The time point denotes: blood 2 weeks post-SBRT. Described treatment: 15 Gy SBRT to primary tumor, nephrectomy 4 weeks later. Sequenced by immunoSEQ multiplex PCR; TCRdb stores in-frame clones only, minus some. The profile shows more than 20,000 clones, about 85% of them singletons. Here the sequenced sample was blood, taken from a patient whose treatment included radiotherapy and nephrectomy. The receptors here all came from a man aged 60 to 75 with renal cell carcinoma.

V usage is TRBV11-2 and J usage is TRBJ2-3, with TRBD1 matching over 8 bases. The trim removed 5 bases at V and 1 base at J, leaving 8 bases unmatched. Germline values: CDR1 SGHAT, CDR2 FQNNGV. CDR3 length: 16 residues. CDR3 nucleotides: TGTGCCAGCAGCCGAGACAGGGGAGGTGGCACAGATACGCAGTATTTT. Translation gives CASSRDRGGGTDTQYF.

The chain employs TRBV19 and TRBJ2-1, with D perhaps matching TRBD1 or TRBD2 (6 bases each). The CDR3 consists of 17 residues. The ends were cut back, 6 bases at V and 3 bases at J, with 21 bases in the middle. Germline values: CDR1 LNHDA, CDR2 SQIVND (reference sequence). The DNA for the CDR3 is TGTGCCAGTAGGCCAGGGGTGGCGGGATTGGGCTACAATGAGCAGTTCTTC. This encodes CASRPGVAGLGYNEQFF.

V gene TRBV14 combines with J gene TRBJ2-1; 7 positions agree with TRBD1. This CDR3 region has 14 residues. The ends lost 4 bases at V and 4 bases at J; junction bases unmatched: 4. Germline CDR1 is SGHDN and CDR2 is FVKESK. The CDR3, as DNA: TGTGCCAGCAGCCTCGGACAGGAGTACAATGAGCAGTTCTTC. The encoded protein is CASSLGQEYNEQFF.

This chain links TRBV19 with TRBJ1-4, with 10 bases lining up with TRBD1. V lost 5 bases to trimming and J lost 10 bases; unmatched junction nucleotides: 4. The CDR3 consists of 13 residues. CDR1 and CDR2 from the germline V gene are LNHDA and SQIVND (reference sequence). CDR3 in amino acids: CASSGDRGGKLFF. The CDR3 DNA reads as TGTGCCAGTAGTGGGGACAGGGGTGGAAAACTGTTTTTT.

The chain carries TRBV11-2 and TRBJ2-1; D gene ambiguous. Per the germline V gene, CDR1 is SGHAT and CDR2 is FQNNGV. Between the trimmed V and J ends, which lost 5 bases and 6 bases, there was a span of 8 bases. The CDR3 has 12 residues. CDR3: CASSPFSNEQFF. The CDR3 DNA follows: TGTGCCAGCAGCCCGTTCTCCAATGAGCAGTTCTTC.

CDR3 region: CASSPGTSSTDTQYF. Here the CDR3 DNA reads TGTGCCAGCAGTCCCGGGACTAGCTCCACAGATACGCAGTATTTT. The rearrangement uses TRBV2 and TRBJ2-3, with TRBD2 matching over 9 bases. The ends lost 5 bases at V and 2 bases at J; junction bases unmatched: 5. CDR1 and CDR2 (germline): SNHLY, FYNNEI. CDR3 size: 15 residues.

V is TRBV12-5 and J is TRBJ2-4, with D possibly matching TRBD2 (6 bases). The germline gives CDR1 LGHNT, CDR2 FRNRAP. Between the trimmed V and J ends, which lost 1 base and 7 bases, there was a span of 11 bases. The CDR3 contains 14 residues. The CDR3 reads CASGLGLGGNIQYF. In DNA form, the CDR3 reads TGTGCTAGTGGTTTGGGACTGGGGGGTAACATTCAGTACTTC.

The V call is TRBV20-1, the J call TRBJ2-7; D may be TRBD1 (6 bases). Trimming took 6 bases from V and 3 from J, leaving 9 bases between them. Germline CDR1 reads DFQATT; CDR2 reads SNEGSKA (reference sequence). This CDR3 contains 11 residues. DNA of the CDR3: TGCAGTGCCAAACAGGGCTACGAGCAGTACTTC. The encoded protein is CSAKQGYEQYF.

The chain recombines TRBV29-1 with TRBJ1-1; weak D call: TRBD1 (6 bases). The V end was cut by 8 bases, the J end by 10 bases, with 20 bases between. The CDR3 consists of 12 residues. Germline V gene sequence: CDR1 SQVTM, CDR2 ANQGSEA. The CDR3 DNA sequence: TGCAGCACAACCCGGGACAAAAGGAGAGCTTTCTTT. Translation: CSTTRDKRRAFF.

The chain has TRBV2 and TRBJ2-1, with 7 positions matching TRBD2. CDR1 SNHLY and CDR2 FYNNEI come from the germline V gene. There are 15 residues in the CDR3. With V trimmed by 3 bases and J by 8 bases, 10 bases remained unmatched. In nucleotides, the CDR3 is TGTGCCAGCAGTGATGTTGGCGGGAGTTTCGATGAGCAGTTCTTC. Its protein product is CASSDVGGSFDEQFF.

The CDR3 DNA sequence: TGCGCCAGCAGCCTCTCCGGCTCTTCAGATACGCAGTATTTT. Its translation: CASSLSGSSDTQYF. The rearrangement links TRBV5-1 to TRBJ2-3; D gene uncertain. The CDR3 contains 14 residues. Trimming removed 4 bases from V and 4 bases from J, with 13 bases in between. In germline, CDR1 is SGHRS, CDR2 YFSETQ. Using reference TRBV5-1 and TRBJ2-3 for the parts outside the CDR3, the full variable domain is KAGVTQTPRYLIKTRGQQVTLSCSPISGHRSVSWYQQTPGQGLQFLFEYFSETQRNKGNFPGRFSGRQFSNSRSEMNVSTLELGDSALYLCASSLSGSSDTQYFGPGTRLTVL.

This chain joins TRBV29-1 and TRBJ2-1, with unresolved D. CDR1 is SQVTM, CDR2 ANQGSEA, per germline. The CDR3 has 14 amino acids. V was pared by 7 bases and J by 0 bases, with 13 bases between. Here the CDR3 DNA reads TGCAGCGCCGCCGACCACCGCTCCTACAATGAGCAGTTCTTC. This encodes CSAADHRSYNEQFF.

This chain connects TRBV27 to TRBJ2-5; D might be TRBD2 (7 bases). The germline V gene has CDR1 MNHEY and CDR2 SMNVEV (reference sequence). This CDR3 spans 16 amino acids. V dropped 2 bases and J dropped 1 base, with 14 bases sitting between them. CDR3 coding DNA: TGTGCCAGCAGTTTAGGCGGGGGCGTAGCCCAAGAGACCCAGTACTTC. Amino acid sequence: CASSLGGGVAQETQYF.

This chain uses TRBV18 with TRBJ2-2, with D unresolved. The CDR3 spans 15 residues. V was cut by 1 base and J by 0 bases, with 6 bases left in between. Germline-derived CDR1 and CDR2 are KGHSH and LQKENI. The CDR3 sequence is CASSPRQANTGELFF. The CDR3, as DNA: TGTGCCAGCTCACCACGGCAGGCGAACACCGGGGAGCTGTTTTTT.

This rearrangement joins TRBV6-1 to TRBJ2-3; D ambiguous. Trimming stripped 6 bases from V and 2 bases from J, with 12 bases between. Looked up from germline, CDR1 is MNHNS and CDR2 is SASEGT. CDR3 length equals 14 residues. This chain's CDR3 is CASSLQKSTDTQYF. The CDR3 DNA sequence: TGTGCCAGCAGCCTTCAGAAGTCCACAGATACGCAGTATTTT.

The gene calls are TRBV5-1 and TRBJ1-1, with D unclear. The CDR3 extends over 16 amino acids. Trimming removed 1 base at V and 6 bases at J, with 19 bases between. Germline CDR1 is SGHRS and CDR2 is YFSETQ. The CDR3 sequence is CASSLLNSGLISEAFF. DNA of the CDR3: TGCGCCAGCAGCTTGTTGAACAGCGGGTTAATCTCTGAAGCTTTCTTT.

This chain connects TRBV2 to TRBJ1-2, with D maybe TRBD1 (5 bases). Trimming left V 8 bases short and J 7 bases short, with 17 bases between. The CDR3 sequence is 13 residues long. Germline V gene sequence: CDR1 SNHLY, CDR2 FYNNEI. The CDR3 here is CASLWAGSLGYTF. The CDR3 DNA reads as TGTGCCAGCCTTTGGGCAGGGTCACTTGGCTACACCTTC.

The rearrangement links TRBV28 to TRBJ2-2; a possible D gene is TRBD2 (6 bases). Between the trimmed V and J ends, which lost 3 bases and 5 bases, there was a span of 16 bases. CDR1 and CDR2 from the germline V gene are MDHEN and SYDVKM. The CDR3 is 16 amino acids. CDR3 sequence reads: CASSFYAGTFTGELFF. CDR3 nucleotide sequence: TGTGCCAGCAGTTTCTACGCCGGGACTTTTACCGGGGAGCTGTTTTTT.

As concerns this clone: One end of the junction varies from germline; a read error may be responsible. The chain employs TRBV7-2 and TRBJ2-3; TRBD2 matches 11 bases. CDR3 length: 16 amino acids. Germline-derived CDR1 and CDR2 are SGHTA and FQGNSA. Here the CDR3 DNA reads TGTGCCAGCAGCCCACAGACTAGCGGGGCCGGAAATACGCGGTATTTT. Encoded protein: CASSPQTSGAGNTRYF.

Remarks on this clone: Other DNA variants within this sample encode the same CDR3. This chain connects TRBV27 to TRBJ1-6, with TRBD1 as a possible D gene (5 bases). CDR1 MNHEY and CDR2 SMNVEV come from the germline V gene (reference sequence). Trimming cost V 2 bases and J 1 base, with 9 bases left between them. The CDR3 has 16 residues. This CDR3 reads CASSLGGGSYNSPLHF. For the CDR3, the DNA is TGTGCCAGCAGTTTAGGTGGGGGGTCCTATAATTCACCCCTCCACTTT.

Only one count was recorded for this clone. The chain carries TRBV5-1 and TRBJ2-7; 9 bases match TRBD2. CDR3 length: 14 amino acids. CDR1 is SGHRS and CDR2 is YFSETQ in the germline V gene. Unmatched junction bases numbered 4, after V lost 2 bases and J lost 4 bases. The CDR3, as DNA: TGCGCCAGCAGCTTAGTAGCGGGAGTATACGAGCAGTACTTC. It encodes CASSLVAGVYEQYF.